The following is a T cell receptor beta chain sequence with its context. Antigen: not known. These data come from a study of persistence of HIV-infected CD4 T cells. The libraries were made with immunoSEQ version 4 in survey mode. The table came from immunoSEQ multiplex PCR; TCRdb's copy has only in-frame clones and leaves some out. The profile shows some 28,000 clones, approximately 82% of them singletons. After removal of 4 bases from V and 11 bases from J, the junction contained 12 bases not matched to a gene. Germline V CDR1 and CDR2: SGHRS, YFSETQ. The CDR3 sequence is 16 residues long. Cells were stimulated with CMV-infected fibroblast lysates at approximately 10 ug/mL. Sorted nonresponding memory CD4+ T cells were CD40L-negative, CD69-negative, CD45RO-high.

The receptor was derived from an adult man with HIV who was CMV-seropositive. Sequenced material: CD4+ T cells sorted from PBMCs after 18-hour stimulation, taken from a patient who received antiretroviral therapy. This rearrangement joins TRBV5-1 to TRBJ1-6; 10 bases agree with TRBD1. Here the CDR3 DNA reads TGCGCCAGCAGCACGGCCGGGACAGGGGAAGGAACACCCCTCCACTTT. Its protein product is CASSTAGTGEGTPLHF.